This TCR beta chain was captured in a study of cytotoxic CD8 clonotypes in ibrutinib-treated CLL. Measured with immunoSEQ multiplex PCR; TCRdb has only the in-frame clones, and not every one. The sample includes approximately 140,000 clones, 60% to 85% of them seen just once. The V gene lost 4 bases and the J gene lost 7 bases, with 10 bases spanning the gap. Looked up from germline, CDR1 is LNHDA and CDR2 is SQIVND (reference sequence). This CDR3 is built from 13 residues. The clonotype originates from a human donor with chronic lymphocytic leukemia. This rearrangement joins TRBV19 to TRBJ2-2; possibly TRBD1 for D (6 bases). The sample in question was PBMCs, obtained after 12 months of ibrutinib treatment. The CDR3 loop reads CASSRAGVGELFF. The CDR3 DNA is TGTGCCAGTAGTAGGGCAGGGGTCGGGGAGCTGTTTTTT.